This section outlines one T cell receptor beta chain sequence together with its context. Repertoires were generated with immunoSEQ multiplex PCR, while TCRdb's copy carries only in-frame clones and drops some. The sample has 490,000 or so clones, over 65% seen once. The data originate from a study of shared clonotypes between healthy human individuals. Trimming took 4 bases from V and 4 from J; bases not matched to a gene: 5. There are 17 residues in the CDR3. From germline, CDR1 is SGHTA and CDR2 FQGNSA. Sequencing used PBMCs. The TCR comes from a woman aged 40 to 50 in good health. Some clones in this sample may be carry-over from other donors' samples. The gene calls are TRBV7-2 and TRBJ2-3; 16 bases align to TRBD2. The CDR3 spells CASSWGLAGGPADTQYF. CDR3 DNA: TGTGCCAGCAGCTGGGGACTAGCGGGAGGGCCGGCAGATACGCAGTATTTT.